The 25 T cell receptor beta chains below come from one sample, sequenced in a study of blood T cell repertoires in COVID-19. Produced via immunoSEQ multiplex PCR; TCRdb's table is partial and in-frame only. The sample lists 210,000 or so clones; approximately 83% were seen once. Sequencing used peripheral blood. Source of these receptors: a woman aged 25 to 39 with COVID-19, enrolled during active disease.

CDR3 coding DNA: TGTGCCAGCAGTTCCACTACAGGGCAGACTGAAGCTTTCTTT. Protein: CASSSTTGQTEAFF. The chain has TRBV6-5 and TRBJ1-1; TRBD1 might be the D (6 bases). Germline values: CDR1 MNHEY, CDR2 SVGAGI. The length of the CDR3 is 14 residues. Trimming removed 4 bases from V and 5 bases from J, with 14 bases in between.

This clone was observed a single time. V and J are TRBV6-4 and TRBJ1-5, with TRBD1 identical over 10 bases. The germline CDR1 and CDR2 sequences are MRHNA and SNTAGT. Trimming cost V 0 bases and J 1 base; bases outside gene matches: 6. The CDR3 extends over 18 amino acids. CDR3 nucleotides: TGTGCCAGCAGTGACTCATGGAGACAGGGGGCAAGCAATCAGCCCCAGCATTTT. Amino acid sequence: CASSDSWRQGASNQPQHF.

The J gene is TRBJ2-1, the V gene TRBV24-1, with D possibly matching TRBD2 (6 bases). Germline V CDR1 and CDR2: KGHDR, SFDVKD. The V end was cut by 10 bases, the J end by 5 bases, with 17 bases between. The CDR3 has 14 amino acids. In nucleotides, the CDR3 is TGTGCCACTCGGGGGAAGTACCCAAACAATGAGCAGTTCTTC. It codes for CATRGKYPNNEQFF.

This sequence joins TRBV6-5 and TRBJ1-3; D not resolved. Germline lookup yields CDR1 MNHEY and CDR2 SVGAGI. Trimming took off 3 bases at V and 1 base at J, with 10 bases between the two ends. This CDR3 contains 15 residues. The CDR3 sequence: CASSYSRGSGNTIYF. The DNA of the CDR3 is TGTGCCAGCAGTTATTCACGAGGATCTGGAAACACCATATATTTT.

The rearrangement joins TRBV2 to TRBJ2-2, with 8 bases lining up with TRBD1. The germline V gene has CDR1 SNHLY and CDR2 FYNNEI. The CDR3 length is 13 residues. The junction had 4 bases not matched to a gene; V was cut back by 8 bases and J by 5 bases. CDR3 amino acids: CASSGGPTGELFF. The CDR3 region has the DNA TGTGCCAGCTCAGGGGGCCCAACCGGGGAGCTGTTTTTT.

The genes are TRBV12-3 or TRBV12-4 and TRBJ2-1, with 9 bases that match TRBD2. The CDR3 is 13 amino acids. After removal of 5 bases from V and 10 bases from J, the junction contained 6 bases not matched to a gene. The CDR3 here is CASSLGLALEQFF. The DNA of the CDR3 is TGTGCCAGCAGTCTCGGACTAGCGCTCGAGCAGTTCTTC.

This clone was observed once. The rearrangement links TRBV5-6 to TRBJ2-5; TRBD1 is a possible D gene (5 bases). Trimming pared 2 bases from V and 2 bases from J, leaving 13 bases between. The CDR3 consists of 15 residues. Germline V lookup: CDR1 SGHDT, CDR2 YYEEEE. Here the CDR3 reads CASSLGSGHQETQYF. CDR3 bases: TGTGCCAGCAGCTTAGGGTCAGGGCATCAAGAGACCCAGTACTTC.

This clone was observed a few times. V and J are TRBV5-1 and TRBJ2-7; D is possibly TRBD1 (6 bases). V lost 6 bases, J lost 0 bases, and 19 bases lay in between. The CDR3 covers 16 residues. The germline V gene encodes CDR1 SGHRS and CDR2 YFSETQ. In DNA form, the CDR3 reads TGCGCCAGCAAAACCCAGACAGGCCCCAGCTCCTACGAGCAGTACTTC. Translating it yields CASKTQTGPSSYEQYF.

The CDR3 sequence is CASSRGSGANVLTF. In DNA, the CDR3 is TGTGCCAGTAGCCGGGGCTCTGGGGCCAACGTCCTGACTTTC. V is TRBV19 and J is TRBJ2-6; weak D call: TRBD2 (5 bases). The V and J ends lost 6 bases and 0 bases respectively, with 6 bases between them. The germline CDR1 and CDR2 sequences are LNHDA and SQIVND (reference sequence). This CDR3 is built from 14 residues.

The J gene is TRBJ1-5, the V gene TRBV3-1 (or the pseudogene TRBV3-2); the match to TRBD1 covers 7 bases. The CDR3 has 13 residues. The J segment lost 8 bases and the V segment lost 1 base, leaving 2 bases of the junction unmatched. From germline, CDR1 is LGHDT and CDR2 YNNKEL (reference sequence). The CDR3 DNA reads as TGTGCCAGCAGCCAAGTCCAGGGGGAGCCCCAGCATTTT. It specifies CASSQVQGEPQHF.

The chain carries TRBV27 and TRBJ2-7; TRBD1 aligns across 12 bases. Germline loops: CDR1 MNHEY, CDR2 SMNVEV (reference sequence). The CDR3 extends over 21 amino acids. The ends lost 11 bases at V and 2 bases at J; junction bases unmatched: 28. The CDR3 loop is CAQPRDRGLESSGGLTYEQYF. As DNA, the CDR3 is TGTGCCCAACCGCGGGACAGGGGGCTGGAGAGTAGCGGGGGGCTTACCTACGAGCAGTACTTC.

The chain couples TRBV9 to TRBJ2-2, with D tentatively TRBD2 (6 bases). Germline CDR1 reads SGDLS; CDR2 reads YYNGEE. Trimming removed 4 bases at V and 3 bases at J, with 13 bases between. The length of the CDR3 is 15 residues. CDR3 sequence (DNA): TGTGCCAGCAGCTCAGCCTGGGGGGACACCGGGGAGCTGTTTTTT. Encoded protein: CASSSAWGDTGELFF.

The J gene is TRBJ1-5, the V gene TRBV6-2 or TRBV6-3; 7 nucleotides match TRBD1. Germline V gives CDR1 MNHEY, CDR2 SVGEGT. The CDR3 length is 17 residues. V trimming: 5 bases; J trimming: 0 bases; junction bases outside the gene matches: 10. In DNA, the CDR3 is TGTGCCAGCAGTACAAGGGGGCCTGGCAATAGCAATCAGCCCCAGCATTTT. Protein product: CASSTRGPGNSNQPQHF.

This clone appeared a few times. For the CDR3, the DNA is TGTGCCAGCAGTTACTACGCTGAGCAGTTCTTC. This gives the protein CASSYYAEQFF. The chain carries TRBV28 and TRBJ2-1, with D unclear. Trimming removed 4 bases at V and 9 bases at J, with 7 bases between. Per germline, CDR1 MDHEN and CDR2 SYDVKM. The CDR3 runs to 11 residues.

CDR3 loop: CASSSGTALTSYNEQFF. As DNA, the CDR3 is TGTGCCAGCAGCTCCGGGACTGCCCTAACCTCCTACAATGAGCAGTTCTTC. This chain joins TRBV5-4 and TRBJ2-1; the D gene is possibly TRBD2 (6 bases). The CDR3 has 17 residues. The germline V gene has CDR1 SGHNT and CDR2 YYREEE (reference sequence). V was clipped by 3 bases and J by 0 bases, with 16 bases between them.

The chain joins TRBV14 to TRBJ1-1; D is perhaps TRBD1 (5 bases). CDR1 is SGHDN, CDR2 FVKESK, per germline. The CDR3 is made up of 12 amino acids. Trimming took off 1 base at V and 8 bases at J, with 8 bases between the two ends. The CDR3 spells CASSQVGQEAFF. The CDR3 coding sequence is TGTGCCAGCAGCCAAGTAGGACAAGAAGCTTTCTTT. The variable domain in full, completed from reference TRBV14 and TRBJ1-1, reads EAGVTQFPSHSVIEKGQTVTLRCDPISGHDNLYWYRRVMGKEIKFLLHFVKESKQDESGMPNNRFLAERTGGTYSTLKVQPAELEDSGVYFCASSQVGQEAFFGQGTRLTVV.

This chain uses TRBV7-6 with TRBJ2-5; D unresolved. V shed 2 bases and J shed 1 base, with 14 bases lying between them. CDR3 length: 16 residues. CDR1 is SGHVS, CDR2 FNYEAQ, per germline. CDR3 bases: TGTGCCAGCAGCTTATCCCCCGTCGCGATCCAAGAGACCCAGTACTTC. This sequence encodes CASSLSPVAIQETQYF.

The V and J genes are TRBV3-1 (or the pseudogene TRBV3-2) and TRBJ1-2; D is perhaps TRBD1 (6 bases). V dropped 3 bases and J dropped 6 bases, with 14 bases sitting between them. The CDR3 extends over 14 amino acids. Germline loops: CDR1 LGHDT, CDR2 YNNKEL (reference sequence). The CDR3 sequence: CASSQLTGTNGYTF. The DNA for the CDR3 is TGTGCCAGCAGCCAGCTTACCGGGACAAATGGCTACACCTTC.

This clone turned up a few times. The V call is TRBV11-1, the J call TRBJ2-1, with a possible D match to TRBD2 (6 bases). Deletions cut 5 bases from V and 8 bases from J, with 19 bases between. The CDR3 covers 15 residues. CDR1 SGHAT and CDR2 FQDESV come from the germline V gene (reference sequence). The CDR3 DNA sequence: TGTGCCAGCAGCGATCGGGACTTAAACCCGCATGAGCAGTTCTTC. The encoded protein is CASSDRDLNPHEQFF.

The V call is TRBV4-3, the J call TRBJ2-7, with TRBD1 identical over 11 bases. Germline V lookup: CDR1 LGHNA, CDR2 YSLEER. V shed 1 base and J 3 bases; nucleotides not matched to a gene: 5. The CDR3 is 16 amino acids. Here the CDR3 reads CASSQGEGTGGYEQYF. The CDR3 nucleotides are TGCGCCAGCAGCCAAGGGGAAGGGACAGGGGGCTACGAGCAGTACTTC.

The chain's CDR3 is CASSSGTGPGYEQYF. CDR3 coding DNA: TGTGCCAGCAGCTCGGGGACAGGACCGGGCTACGAGCAGTACTTC. The V gene is TRBV5-6, the J gene TRBJ2-7; 8 nucleotides match TRBD1. CDR3 length: 15 amino acids. V was clipped by 3 bases and J by 3 bases; unmatched bases: 8. CDR1 SGHDT and CDR2 YYEEEE come from the germline V gene.

A note on this clone: This sample includes further DNA sequences coding for the same CDR3. The V and J genes are TRBV2 and TRBJ1-5; TRBD1 agrees at 8 bases. The CDR3 runs to 15 residues. Germline lookup yields CDR1 SNHLY and CDR2 FYNNEI. V lost 2 bases and J lost 4; bases outside the gene matches: 4. In DNA, the CDR3 is TGTGCCAGCAGTGAAATGGGACAGGTTAATCAGCCCCAGCATTTT. Encoded protein: CASSEMGQVNQPQHF. Full variable domain (missing parts from reference TRBV2 and TRBJ1-5): EPEVTQTPSHQVTQMGQEVILRCVPISNHLYFYWYRQILGQKVEFLVSFYNNEISEKSEIFDDQFSVERPDGSNFTLKIRSTKLEDSAMYFCASSEMGQVNQPQHFGDGTRLSIL.

The chain employs TRBV7-9 and TRBJ2-3, with 8 bases lining up with TRBD2. The CDR3 spans 13 residues. The V and J ends lost 11 bases and 3 bases, in that order; junction bases with no gene match: 7. The germline CDR1 and CDR2 sequences are SEHNR and FQNEAQ (reference sequence). In DNA, the CDR3 is TGTGCCCTCGGACTAGCCCAAACAGATACGCAGTATTTT. It codes for CALGLAQTDTQYF.

This chain connects TRBV6-6 to TRBJ2-2; TRBD1 aligns across 10 bases. The germline V gene encodes CDR1 MNHNY and CDR2 SVGAGI (reference sequence). After removal of 6 bases from V and 4 bases from J, the junction contained 8 bases not matched to a gene. The CDR3 extends over 16 amino acids. The CDR3 nucleotides read TGTGCCAGCAGCCAAGACAGGGGGCGCATCACCGGGGAGCTGTTTTTT. Protein: CASSQDRGRITGELFF.

V and J are TRBV12-3 or TRBV12-4 and TRBJ2-1; D is unresolved. V dropped 5 bases and J dropped 0 bases, with 2 bases sitting between them. This CDR3 is 12 amino acids long. CDR3 in amino acids: CASSLSYNEQFF. DNA of the CDR3: TGTGCCAGCAGTCTCTCCTACAATGAGCAGTTCTTC.